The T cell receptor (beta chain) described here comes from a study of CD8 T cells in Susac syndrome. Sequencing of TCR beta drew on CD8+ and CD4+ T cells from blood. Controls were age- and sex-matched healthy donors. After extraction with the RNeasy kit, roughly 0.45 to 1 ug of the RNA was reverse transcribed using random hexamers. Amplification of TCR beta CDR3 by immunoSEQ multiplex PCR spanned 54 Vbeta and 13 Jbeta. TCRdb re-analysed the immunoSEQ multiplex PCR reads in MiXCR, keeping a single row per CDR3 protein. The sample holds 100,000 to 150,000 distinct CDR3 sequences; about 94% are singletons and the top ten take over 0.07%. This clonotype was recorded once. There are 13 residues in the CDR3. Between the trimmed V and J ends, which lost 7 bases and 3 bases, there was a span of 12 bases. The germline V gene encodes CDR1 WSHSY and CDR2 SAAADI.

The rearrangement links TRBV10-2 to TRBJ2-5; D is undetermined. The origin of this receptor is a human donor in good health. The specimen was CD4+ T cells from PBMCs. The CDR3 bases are TGCGCCAGCACCAAGCGTGAGAAAGAGACCCAGTACTTC. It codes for CASTKREKETQYF.